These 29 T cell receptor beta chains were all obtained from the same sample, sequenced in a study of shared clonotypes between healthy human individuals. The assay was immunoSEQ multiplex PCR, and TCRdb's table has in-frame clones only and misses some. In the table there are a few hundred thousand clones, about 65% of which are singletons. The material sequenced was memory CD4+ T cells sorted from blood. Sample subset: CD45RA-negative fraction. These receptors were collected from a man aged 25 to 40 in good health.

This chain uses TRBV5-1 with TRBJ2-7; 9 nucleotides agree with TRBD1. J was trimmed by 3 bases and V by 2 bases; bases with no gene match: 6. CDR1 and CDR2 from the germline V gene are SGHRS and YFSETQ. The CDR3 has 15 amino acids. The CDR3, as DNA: TGCGCCAGCAGCTTCGGAGGGGGACAGGGCTACGAGCAGTACTTC. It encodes CASSFGGGQGYEQYF.

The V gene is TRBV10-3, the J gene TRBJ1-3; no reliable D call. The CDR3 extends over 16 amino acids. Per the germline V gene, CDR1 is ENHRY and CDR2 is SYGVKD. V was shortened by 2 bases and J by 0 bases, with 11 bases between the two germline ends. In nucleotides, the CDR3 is TGTGCCATCAGTGAGACAGCCGCGGGCTCTGGAAACACCATATATTTT. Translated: CAISETAAGSGNTIYF.

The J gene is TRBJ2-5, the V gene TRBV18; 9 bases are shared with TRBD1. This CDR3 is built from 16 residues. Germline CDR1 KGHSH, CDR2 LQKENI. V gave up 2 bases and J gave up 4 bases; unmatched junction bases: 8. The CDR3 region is CASSPGTGWGRETQYF. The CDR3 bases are TGTGCCAGCTCACCAGGGACAGGGTGGGGAAGAGAGACCCAGTACTTC.

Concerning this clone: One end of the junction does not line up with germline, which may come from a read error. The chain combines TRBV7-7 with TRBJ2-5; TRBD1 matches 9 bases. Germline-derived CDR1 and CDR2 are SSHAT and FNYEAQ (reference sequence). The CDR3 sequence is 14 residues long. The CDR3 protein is CASSPGQGLETQYF. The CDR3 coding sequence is TGTGCTAGCAGCCCGGGACAGGGCCTAGAGACCCAGTACTTC.

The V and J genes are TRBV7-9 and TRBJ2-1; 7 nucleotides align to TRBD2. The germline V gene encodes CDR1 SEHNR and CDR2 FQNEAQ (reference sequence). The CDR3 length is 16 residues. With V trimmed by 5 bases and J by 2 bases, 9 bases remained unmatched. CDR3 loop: CASSPPGGGTYNEQFF. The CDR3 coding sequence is TGTGCCAGCAGCCCCCCCGGCGGGGGAACCTACAATGAGCAGTTCTTC.

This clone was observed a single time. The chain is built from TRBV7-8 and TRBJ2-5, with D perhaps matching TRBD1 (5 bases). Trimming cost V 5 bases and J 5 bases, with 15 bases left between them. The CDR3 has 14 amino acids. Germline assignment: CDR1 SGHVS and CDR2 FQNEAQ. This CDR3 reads CASSPRTQRETQYF. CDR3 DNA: TGTGCCAGCAGCCCCCGGACACAAAGGGAGACCCAGTACTTC.

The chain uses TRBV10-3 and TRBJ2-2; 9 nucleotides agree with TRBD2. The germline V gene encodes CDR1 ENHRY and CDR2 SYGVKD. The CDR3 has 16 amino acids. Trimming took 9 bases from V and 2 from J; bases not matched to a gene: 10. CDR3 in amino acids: CAIRASGIRNTGELFF. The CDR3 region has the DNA TGTGCCATACGGGCTAGCGGGATTAGAAACACCGGGGAGCTGTTTTTT.

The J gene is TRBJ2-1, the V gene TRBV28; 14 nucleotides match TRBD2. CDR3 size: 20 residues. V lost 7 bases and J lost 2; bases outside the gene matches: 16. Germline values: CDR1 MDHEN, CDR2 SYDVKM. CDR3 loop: CASTGAGTSGRMGAYNEQFF. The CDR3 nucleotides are TGTGCCAGCACGGGAGCCGGGACTAGCGGGAGAATGGGGGCCTACAATGAGCAGTTCTTC.

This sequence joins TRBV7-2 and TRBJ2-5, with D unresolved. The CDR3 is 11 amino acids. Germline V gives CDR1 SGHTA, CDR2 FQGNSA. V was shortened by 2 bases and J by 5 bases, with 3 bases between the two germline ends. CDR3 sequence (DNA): TGTGCCAGCAGCTTATGGGAGACCCAGTACTTC. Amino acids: CASSLWETQYF. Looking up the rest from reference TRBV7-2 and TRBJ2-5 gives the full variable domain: GAGVSQSPSNKVTEKGKDVELRCDPISGHTALYWYRQSLGQGLEFLIYFQGNSAPDKSGLPSDRFSAERTGGSVSTLTIQRTQQEDSAVYLCASSLWETQYFGPGTRLLVL.

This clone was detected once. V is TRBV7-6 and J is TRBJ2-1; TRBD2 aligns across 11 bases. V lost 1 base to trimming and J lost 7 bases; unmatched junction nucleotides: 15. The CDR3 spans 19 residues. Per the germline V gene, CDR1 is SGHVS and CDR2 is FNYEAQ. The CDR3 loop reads CASSLGRFVAGGPRNEQFF. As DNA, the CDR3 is TGTGCCAGCAGCTTAGGTCGGTTTGTAGCGGGAGGGCCGAGAAATGAGCAGTTCTTC.

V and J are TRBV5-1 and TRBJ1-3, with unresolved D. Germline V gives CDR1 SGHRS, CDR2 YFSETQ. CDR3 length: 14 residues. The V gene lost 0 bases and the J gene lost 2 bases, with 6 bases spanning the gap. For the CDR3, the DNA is TGCGCCAGCAGCTTGGTGGGTACTGGAAACACCATATATTTT. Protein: CASSLVGTGNTIYF.

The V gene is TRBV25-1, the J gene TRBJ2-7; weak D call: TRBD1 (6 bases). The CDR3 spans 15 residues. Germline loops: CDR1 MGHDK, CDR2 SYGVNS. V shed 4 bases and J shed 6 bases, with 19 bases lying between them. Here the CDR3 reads CASSGGTGKRIEQYF. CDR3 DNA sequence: TGTGCCAGCAGTGGCGGAACAGGGAAGAGGATCGAGCAGTACTTC.

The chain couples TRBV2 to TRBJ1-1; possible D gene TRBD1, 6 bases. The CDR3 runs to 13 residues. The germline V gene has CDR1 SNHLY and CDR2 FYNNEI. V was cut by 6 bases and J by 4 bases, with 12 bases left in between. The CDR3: CASRGHQVTEAFF. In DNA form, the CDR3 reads TGTGCCAGCAGGGGACACCAGGTCACTGAAGCTTTCTTT.

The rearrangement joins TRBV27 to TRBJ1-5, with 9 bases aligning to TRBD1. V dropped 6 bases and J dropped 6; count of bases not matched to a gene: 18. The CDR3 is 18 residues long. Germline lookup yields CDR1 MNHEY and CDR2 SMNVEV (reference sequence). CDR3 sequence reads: CASSSRGTLQGAGQPQHF. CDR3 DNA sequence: TGTGCCAGCAGCTCCCGGGGCACTTTACAGGGGGCAGGTCAGCCCCAGCATTTT.

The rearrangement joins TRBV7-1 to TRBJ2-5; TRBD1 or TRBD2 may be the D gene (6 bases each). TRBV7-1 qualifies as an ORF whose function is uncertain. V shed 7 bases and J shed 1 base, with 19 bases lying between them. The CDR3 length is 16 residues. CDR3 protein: CASTRPGAGFQETQYF. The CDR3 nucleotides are TGTGCCAGCACCCGGCCGGGGGCAGGGTTCCAAGAGACCCAGTACTTC.

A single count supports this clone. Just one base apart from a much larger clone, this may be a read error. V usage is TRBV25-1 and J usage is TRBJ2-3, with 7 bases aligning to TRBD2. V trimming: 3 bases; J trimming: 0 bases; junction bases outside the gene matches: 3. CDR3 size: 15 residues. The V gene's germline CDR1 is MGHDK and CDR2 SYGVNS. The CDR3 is CASSDNSGSTDTQYF. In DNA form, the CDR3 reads TGTGCCAGCAGTGACAATAGCGGGAGCACAGATACGCAGTATTTT.

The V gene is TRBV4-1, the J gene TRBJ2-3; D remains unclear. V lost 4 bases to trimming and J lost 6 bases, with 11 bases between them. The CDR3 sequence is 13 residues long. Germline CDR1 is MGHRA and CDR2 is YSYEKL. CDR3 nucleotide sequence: TGCGCCAGCAGCCGTCCTATGGGGGATACGCAGTATTTT. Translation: CASSRPMGDTQYF.

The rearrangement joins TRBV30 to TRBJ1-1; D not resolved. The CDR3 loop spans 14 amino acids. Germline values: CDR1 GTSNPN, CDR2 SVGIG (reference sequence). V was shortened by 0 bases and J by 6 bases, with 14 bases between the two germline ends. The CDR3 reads CAWSVPGSPSEAFF. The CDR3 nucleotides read TGTGCCTGGAGTGTACCCGGCAGTCCGTCTGAAGCTTTCTTT.

CDR3 in DNA: TGCGCCAGCAGCTTACAGGGGTACTACAATGAGCAGTTCTTC. The encoded protein is CASSLQGYYNEQFF. The J gene is TRBJ2-1, the V gene TRBV5-1; 7 bases are a match to TRBD1. Losses at the gene ends were 2 bases for V and 3 bases for J; bases not matched to a gene: 2. Germline assignment: CDR1 SGHRS and CDR2 YFSETQ. This CDR3 spans 14 amino acids.

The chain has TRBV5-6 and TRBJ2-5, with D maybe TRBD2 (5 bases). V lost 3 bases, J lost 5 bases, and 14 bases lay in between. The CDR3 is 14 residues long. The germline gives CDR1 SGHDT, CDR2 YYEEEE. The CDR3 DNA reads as TGTGCCAGCAGCTCTACGGGCGGCGGGGAGACCCAGTACTTC. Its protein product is CASSSTGGGETQYF.

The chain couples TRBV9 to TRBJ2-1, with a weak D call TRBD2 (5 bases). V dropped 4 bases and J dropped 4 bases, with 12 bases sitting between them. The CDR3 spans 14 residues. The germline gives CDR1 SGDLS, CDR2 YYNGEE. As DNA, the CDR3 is TGTGCCAGCAGCCCCCCCCAGCGGTACAATGAGCAGTTCTTC. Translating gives CASSPPQRYNEQFF.

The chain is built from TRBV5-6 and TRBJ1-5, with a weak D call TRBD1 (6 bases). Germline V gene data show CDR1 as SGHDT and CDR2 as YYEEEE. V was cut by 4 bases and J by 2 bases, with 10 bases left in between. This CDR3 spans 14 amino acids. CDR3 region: CASSHNRGNQPQHF. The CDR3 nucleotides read TGTGCCAGCAGCCATAACAGGGGCAATCAGCCCCAGCATTTT.

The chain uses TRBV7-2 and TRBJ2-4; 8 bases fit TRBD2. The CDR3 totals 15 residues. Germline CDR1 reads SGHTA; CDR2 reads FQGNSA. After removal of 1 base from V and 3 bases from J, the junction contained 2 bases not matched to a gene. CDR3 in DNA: TGTGCCAGCAGCTTAGGCGGGACTAGCAAAAACATTCAGTACTTC. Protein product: CASSLGGTSKNIQYF.

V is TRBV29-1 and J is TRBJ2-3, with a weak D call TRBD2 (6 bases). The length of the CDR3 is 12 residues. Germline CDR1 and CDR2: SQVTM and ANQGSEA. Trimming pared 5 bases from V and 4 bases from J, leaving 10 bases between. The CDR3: CSVPSSADTQYF. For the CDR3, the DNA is TGCAGCGTTCCTTCTAGCGCAGATACGCAGTATTTT.

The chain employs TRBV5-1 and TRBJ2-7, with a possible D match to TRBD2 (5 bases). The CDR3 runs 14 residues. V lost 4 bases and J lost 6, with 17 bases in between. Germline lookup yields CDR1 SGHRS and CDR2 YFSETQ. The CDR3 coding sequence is TGCGCCAGCAGCCCGAGGGCAGGTCCGAGCGAGCAGTACTTC. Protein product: CASSPRAGPSEQYF.

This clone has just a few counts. The CDR3 sequence is CASSPNRTRNTEAFF. DNA for the CDR3: TGTGCCAGCAGCCCTAACAGGACAAGGAACACTGAAGCTTTCTTT. V and J are TRBV5-6 and TRBJ1-1; weak D call: TRBD1 (5 bases). The V end lost 4 bases, the J end lost 1 base, and 14 bases lay between the germline ends. Germline lookup yields CDR1 SGHDT and CDR2 YYEEEE. The CDR3 extends over 15 amino acids. The whole variable domain, remainder taken from reference TRBV5-6 and TRBJ1-1, is DAGVTQSPTHLIKTRGQQVTLRCSPKSGHDTVSWYQQALGQGPQFIFQYYEEEERQRGNFPDRFSGHQFPNYSSELNVNALLLGDSALYLCASSPNRTRNTEAFFGQGTRLTVV.

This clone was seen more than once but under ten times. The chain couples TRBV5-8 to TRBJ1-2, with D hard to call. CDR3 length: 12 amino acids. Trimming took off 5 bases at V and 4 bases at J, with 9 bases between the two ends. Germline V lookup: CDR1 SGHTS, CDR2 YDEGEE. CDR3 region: CASSPGGYGYTF. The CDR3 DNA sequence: TGTGCCAGCAGTCCAGGAGGCTATGGCTACACCTTC. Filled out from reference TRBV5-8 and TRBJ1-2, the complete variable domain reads EAGVTQSPTHLIKTRGQQATLRCSPISGHTSVYWYQQALGLGLQFLLWYDEGEERNRGNFPPRFSGRQFPNYSSELNVNALELEDSALYLCASSPGGYGYTFGSGTRLTVV.

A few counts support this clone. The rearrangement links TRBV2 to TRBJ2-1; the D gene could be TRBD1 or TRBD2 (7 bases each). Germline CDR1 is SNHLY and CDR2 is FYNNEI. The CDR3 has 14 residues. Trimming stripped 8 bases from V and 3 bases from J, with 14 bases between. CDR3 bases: TGTGCCAGCGCTCAGGGGGGGGACTACAATGAGCAGTTCTTC. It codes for CASAQGGDYNEQFF.

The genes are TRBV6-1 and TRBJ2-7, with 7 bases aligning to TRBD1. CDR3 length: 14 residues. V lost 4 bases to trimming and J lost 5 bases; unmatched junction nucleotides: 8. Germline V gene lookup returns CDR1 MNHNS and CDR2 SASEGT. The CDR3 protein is CASSGSTGRHEQYF. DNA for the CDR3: TGTGCCAGCAGTGGGTCGACAGGGCGCCACGAGCAGTACTTC.